This T cell receptor beta chain was profiled in a study of blood T cell repertoires in COVID-19. The overall study: COVID-19 samples collected from the United States, Italy and Spain covered acute and convalescent phases. Sample material is recorded as cDNA or gDNA derived from T cells, B-cell-depleted T cells, or PBMCs.

Germline-derived CDR1 and CDR2 are MGHRA and YSYEKL. The CDR3 covers 16 residues. After removal of 6 bases from V and 2 bases from J, the junction contained 11 bases not matched to a gene. Per the original methods: Reference gene primer amplification yielded estimated nucleated cell counts. Libraries were prepared by immunoSEQ multiplex PCR; TCRdb keeps only in-frame clonotypes and omits some of them. V and J calls and clone size are given by that table; D and trimming were obtained from the DNA. The sample lists approximately 270,000 clones, around 88% occurring once. V gene TRBV4-1 combines with J gene TRBJ2-3; 7 bases agree with TRBD2. The clonotype comes from an elderly man with acute or convalescent COVID-19. The specimen sequenced was peripheral blood. CDR3 nucleotides: TGCGCCAGCAGTCTAGCGGAACGATCGACCACAGATACGCAGTATTTT. This gives the protein CASSLAERSTTDTQYF.